A selection of T cell receptor beta chains follows, all from one sample in a study of blood T cell repertoires in COVID-19. Repertoires were generated with immunoSEQ multiplex PCR, while TCRdb's copy carries only in-frame clones and drops some. The profile shows some 290,000 clones, roughly nine tenths of them singletons. The material sequenced was PBMCs or T cells enriched from blood (not recorded which). Source of these receptors: a woman aged 30 to 39 who had recovered from COVID-19. The CDR3 runs from the conserved cysteine through the conserved F or W. The D gene is left open where the match is weak. Not all rows give a size; the values are once, few, many and, for expanded clones, a class.

v_call: TRBV28; clone_size: few; d_call: TRBD2; cdr3_aa: CASSKTGTSGSLTDTQYF
v_call: TRBV7-9; clone_size: -; d_call: TRBD1; cdr3_aa: CASSSPQGAGAEAFF
v_call: TRBV20-1; clone_size: -; d_call: TRBD2; cdr3_aa: CSASRPSGRYF
v_call: TRBV2; clone_size: -; d_call: TRBD2; cdr3_aa: CASSSGTSSYEQYF
v_call: TRBV6-1; clone_size: -; d_call: -; cdr3_aa: CASSGVHLSGANVLTF
v_call: TRBV10-3; clone_size: -; d_call: -; cdr3_aa: CAISENGDNYGYTF
v_call: TRBV19; clone_size: -; d_call: -; cdr3_aa: CASNGWGEDNQPQHF
v_call: TRBV6-5; clone_size: -; d_call: -; cdr3_aa: CASSYSPGATGELFF
v_call: TRBV6-5; clone_size: -; d_call: -; cdr3_aa: CASSYGSTNEKLFF
v_call: TRBV5-8; clone_size: -; d_call: TRBD2; cdr3_aa: CASSLSTSGYTDTQYF
v_call: TRBV9; clone_size: -; d_call: -; cdr3_aa: CASSVFSRSTDTQYF
v_call: TRBV20-1; clone_size: -; d_call: -; cdr3_aa: CSASSQDEGEKLFF
v_call: TRBV4-2; clone_size: -; d_call: TRBD1; cdr3_aa: CASSPNPSPGQGGLRGYTF
v_call: TRBV6-5; clone_size: -; d_call: -; cdr3_aa: CASSYSWRGPYEQYF
v_call: TRBV7-3; clone_size: -; d_call: TRBD2; cdr3_aa: CASRRAGGTGELFF
v_call: TRBV27; clone_size: -; d_call: -; cdr3_aa: CASSFLAGGDTEAFF
v_call: TRBV6-2/TRBV6-3; clone_size: -; d_call: TRBD2; cdr3_aa: CASSYTSGSYNEQFF
v_call: TRBV6-5; clone_size: -; d_call: -; cdr3_aa: CASSYRGSDYEQYF
v_call: TRBV12-3/TRBV12-4; clone_size: once; d_call: TRBD2; cdr3_aa: CASGLAEDNEQFF
v_call: TRBV10-2; clone_size: -; d_call: TRBD1; cdr3_aa: CASKPGQGSYEQYF
v_call: TRBV5-1; clone_size: once; d_call: -; cdr3_aa: CASSSQLRPRATNTEAFF
v_call: TRBV7-8; clone_size: -; d_call: -; cdr3_aa: CASSPQGYGYTF
v_call: TRBV19; clone_size: -; d_call: -; cdr3_aa: CASSPDGRGGYTF
v_call: TRBV6-5; clone_size: -; d_call: TRBD1; cdr3_aa: CASSPSPGTGFGYTF
v_call: TRBV7-6; clone_size: -; d_call: -; cdr3_aa: CASSLRGHKSSYEQYF
v_call: TRBV10-3; clone_size: -; d_call: TRBD1; cdr3_aa: CAISSGTEVTGELFF
v_call: TRBV19; clone_size: -; d_call: TRBD1; cdr3_aa: CASSGTGPNTEAFF
v_call: TRBV12-3/TRBV12-4; clone_size: -; d_call: -; cdr3_aa: CASSFSSRYGYTF
v_call: TRBV9; clone_size: -; d_call: TRBD2; cdr3_aa: CASSAGTRPDTQYF
v_call: TRBV7-6; clone_size: -; d_call: TRBD2; cdr3_aa: CASSSQAGGPLNEQFF
v_call: TRBV29-1; clone_size: -; d_call: TRBD1; cdr3_aa: CSVAQGASEETQYF
v_call: TRBV19; clone_size: -; d_call: -; cdr3_aa: CASRPGQANEKLFF
v_call: TRBV27; clone_size: -; d_call: TRBD2; cdr3_aa: CASSLEVAGGLEQYF
v_call: TRBV7-9; clone_size: -; d_call: -; cdr3_aa: CASSQGDTEAFF
v_call: TRBV27; clone_size: -; d_call: TRBD2; cdr3_aa: CASSLRSTSDSSYEQYF
v_call: TRBV10-1; clone_size: -; d_call: -; cdr3_aa: CASSEWGPPGAMNTEAFF
v_call: TRBV3-1/TRBV3-2; clone_size: once; d_call: -; cdr3_aa: CASSQGQSQGPQHF
v_call: TRBV18; clone_size: -; d_call: TRBD1; cdr3_aa: CASSPSPRDRTYNEQFF
v_call: TRBV5-1; clone_size: few; d_call: -; cdr3_aa: CASSPQTNEKLFF
v_call: TRBV4-1; clone_size: -; d_call: -; cdr3_aa: CASSQVENRATEAFF
v_call: TRBV6-5; clone_size: -; d_call: TRBD2; cdr3_aa: CASSYTSGHTGELFF
v_call: TRBV28; clone_size: -; d_call: TRBD1; cdr3_aa: CASSSSRTGPNEQFF
v_call: TRBV7-9; clone_size: -; d_call: TRBD2; cdr3_aa: CASSPGGNEQFF
v_call: TRBV2; clone_size: -; d_call: -; cdr3_aa: CASSGGTEAFF
v_call: TRBV9; clone_size: once; d_call: TRBD2; cdr3_aa: CASSVGLAGAPYNEQFF
v_call: TRBV6-1; clone_size: many; d_call: TRBD2; cdr3_aa: CASSEWSSGNSYEQYF
v_call: TRBV4-2; clone_size: -; d_call: TRBD1; cdr3_aa: CASSQDEGGKDVDGYTF
v_call: TRBV24-1; clone_size: once; d_call: TRBD2; cdr3_aa: CATSGRRTKREVLGELFF
v_call: TRBV12-3/TRBV12-4; clone_size: -; d_call: -; cdr3_aa: CASSFAKNTEAFF
v_call: TRBV12-3/TRBV12-4; clone_size: -; d_call: -; cdr3_aa: CAIELTNTGELFF
v_call: TRBV27; clone_size: -; d_call: TRBD2; cdr3_aa: CASSASGEHYNEQFF
v_call: TRBV7-9; clone_size: -; d_call: -; cdr3_aa: CASSFPGGYTF